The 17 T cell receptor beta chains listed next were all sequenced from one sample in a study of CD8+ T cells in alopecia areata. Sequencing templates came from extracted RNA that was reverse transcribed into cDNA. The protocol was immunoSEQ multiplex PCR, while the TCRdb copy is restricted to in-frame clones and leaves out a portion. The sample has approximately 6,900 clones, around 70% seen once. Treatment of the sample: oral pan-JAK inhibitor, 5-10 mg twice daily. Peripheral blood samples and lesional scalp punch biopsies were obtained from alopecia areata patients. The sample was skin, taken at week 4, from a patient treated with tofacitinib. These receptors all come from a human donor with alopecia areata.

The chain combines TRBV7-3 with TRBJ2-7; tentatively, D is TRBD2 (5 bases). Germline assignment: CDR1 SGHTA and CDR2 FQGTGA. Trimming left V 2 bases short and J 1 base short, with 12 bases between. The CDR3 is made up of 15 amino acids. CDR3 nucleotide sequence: TGTGCCAGCAGCTTAGTCCGGGATGCATCCTACGAGCAGTACTTC. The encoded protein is CASSLVRDASYEQYF.

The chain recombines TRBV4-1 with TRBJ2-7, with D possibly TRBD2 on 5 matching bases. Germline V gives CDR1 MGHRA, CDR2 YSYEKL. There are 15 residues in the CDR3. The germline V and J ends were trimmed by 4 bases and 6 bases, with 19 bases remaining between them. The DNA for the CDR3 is TGCGCCAGCAGCCTAACACTAGTTTTTGGCTTCGAGCAGTACTTC. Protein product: CASSLTLVFGFEQYF.

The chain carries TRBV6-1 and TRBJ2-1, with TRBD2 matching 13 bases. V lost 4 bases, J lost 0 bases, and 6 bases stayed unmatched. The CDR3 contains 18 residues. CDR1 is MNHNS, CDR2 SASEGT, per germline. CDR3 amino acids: CASSGTSGSSSSYNEQFF. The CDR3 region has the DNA TGTGCCAGCAGTGGGACTAGCGGGAGTTCAAGCTCCTACAATGAGCAGTTCTTC.

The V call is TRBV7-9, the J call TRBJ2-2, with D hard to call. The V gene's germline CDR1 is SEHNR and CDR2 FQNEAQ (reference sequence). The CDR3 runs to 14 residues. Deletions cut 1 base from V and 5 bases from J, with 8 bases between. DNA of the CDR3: TGTGCCAGCAGCTTAGATCGCCGGACCGGGGAGCTGTTTTTT. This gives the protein CASSLDRRTGELFF.

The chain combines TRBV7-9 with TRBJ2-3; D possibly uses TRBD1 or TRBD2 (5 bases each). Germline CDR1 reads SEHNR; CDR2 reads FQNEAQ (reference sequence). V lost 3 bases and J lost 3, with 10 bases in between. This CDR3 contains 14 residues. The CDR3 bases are TGTGCCAGCAGCTTGGGGCGGGCGACAGATACGCAGTATTTT. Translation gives CASSLGRATDTQYF. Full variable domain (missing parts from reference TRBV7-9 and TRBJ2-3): DTGVSQNPRHKITKRGQNVTFRCDPISEHNRLYWYRQTLGQGPEFLTYFQNEAQLEKSRLLSDRFSAERPKGSFSTLEIQRTEQGDSAMYLCASSLGRATDTQYFGPGTRLTVL.

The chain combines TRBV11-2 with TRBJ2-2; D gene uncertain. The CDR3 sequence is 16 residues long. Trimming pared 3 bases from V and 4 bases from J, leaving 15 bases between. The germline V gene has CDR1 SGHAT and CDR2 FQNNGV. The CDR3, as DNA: TGTGCCAGCAGCTTCCCTTTGGGCAGTCCCACCGGGGAGCTGTTTTTT. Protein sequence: CASSFPLGSPTGELFF.

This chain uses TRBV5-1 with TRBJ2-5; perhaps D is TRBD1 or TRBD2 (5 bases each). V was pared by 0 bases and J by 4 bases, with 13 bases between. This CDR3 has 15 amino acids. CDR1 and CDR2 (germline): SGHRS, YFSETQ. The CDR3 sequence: CASSLGDGGGETQYF. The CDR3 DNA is TGCGCCAGCAGCTTGGGGGACGGCGGCGGAGAGACCCAGTACTTC.

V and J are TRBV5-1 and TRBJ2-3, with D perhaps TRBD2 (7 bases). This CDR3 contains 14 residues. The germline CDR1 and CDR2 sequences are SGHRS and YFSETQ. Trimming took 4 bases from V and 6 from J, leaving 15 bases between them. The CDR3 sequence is CASSHNGGPDTQYF. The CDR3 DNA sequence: TGCGCCAGCAGCCATAACGGGGGGCCGGATACGCAGTATTTT.

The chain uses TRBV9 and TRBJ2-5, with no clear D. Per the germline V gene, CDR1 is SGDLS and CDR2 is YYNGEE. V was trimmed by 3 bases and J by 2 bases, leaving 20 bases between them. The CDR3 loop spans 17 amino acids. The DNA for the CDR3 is TGTGCCAGCAGCGCAGGTAGAATCGGTGTCTGGCAAGAGACCCAGTACTTC. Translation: CASSAGRIGVWQETQYF.

The CDR3 loop reads CASRPPDISEGSDTQYF. The CDR3 nucleotides are TGTGCCAGCAGGCCGCCCGATATCTCTGAGGGTTCAGATACGCAGTATTTT. The chain uses TRBV7-8 and TRBJ2-3, with a tentative D call TRBD2 (5 bases). This CDR3 contains 17 residues. CDR1 and CDR2 from the germline V gene are SGHVS and FQNEAQ. The ends were cut back, 6 bases at V and 4 bases at J, with 23 bases in the middle.

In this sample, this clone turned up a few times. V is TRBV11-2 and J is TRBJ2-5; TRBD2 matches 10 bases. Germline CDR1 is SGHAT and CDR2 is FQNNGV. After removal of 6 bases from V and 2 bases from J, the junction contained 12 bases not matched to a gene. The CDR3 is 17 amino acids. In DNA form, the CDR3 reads TGTGCCAGCAGGCCCGGGACTAGCGCAATTCTTCAAGAGACCCAGTACTTC. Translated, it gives CASRPGTSAILQETQYF. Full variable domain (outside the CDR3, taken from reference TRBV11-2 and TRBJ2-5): EAGVAQSPRYKIIEKRQSVAFWCNPISGHATLYWYQQILGQGPKLLIQFQNNGVVDDSQLPKDRFSAERLKGVDSTLKIQPAKLEDSAVYLCASRPGTSAILQETQYFGPGTRLLVL.

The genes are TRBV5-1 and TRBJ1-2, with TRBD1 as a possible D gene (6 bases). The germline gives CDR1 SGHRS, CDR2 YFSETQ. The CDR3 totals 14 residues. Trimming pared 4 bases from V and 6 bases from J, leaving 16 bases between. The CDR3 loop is CASSLRGGSHGYTF. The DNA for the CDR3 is TGCGCCAGCAGCCTAAGGGGGGGATCACATGGCTACACCTTC.

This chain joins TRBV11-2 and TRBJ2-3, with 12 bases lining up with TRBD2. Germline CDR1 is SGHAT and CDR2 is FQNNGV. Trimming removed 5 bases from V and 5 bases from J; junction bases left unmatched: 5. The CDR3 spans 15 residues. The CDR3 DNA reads TGTGCCAGCAGCGTAATGACTAGCGGGGGAGATACGCAGTATTTT. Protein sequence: CASSVMTSGGDTQYF.

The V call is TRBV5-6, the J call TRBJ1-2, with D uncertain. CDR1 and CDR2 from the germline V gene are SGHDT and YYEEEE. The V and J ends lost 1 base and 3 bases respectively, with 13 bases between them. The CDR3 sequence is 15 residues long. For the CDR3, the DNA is TGTGCCAGCAGCTTGTACCGGGGAAGGGACTATGGCTACACCTTC. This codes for CASSLYRGRDYGYTF.

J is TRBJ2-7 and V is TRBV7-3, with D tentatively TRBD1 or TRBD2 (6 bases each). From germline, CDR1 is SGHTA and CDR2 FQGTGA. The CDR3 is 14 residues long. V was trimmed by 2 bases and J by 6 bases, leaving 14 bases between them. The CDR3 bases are TGTGCCAGCAGCTTAGCGCAAGGGGGGTCCGAGCAGTACTTC. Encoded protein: CASSLAQGGSEQYF.

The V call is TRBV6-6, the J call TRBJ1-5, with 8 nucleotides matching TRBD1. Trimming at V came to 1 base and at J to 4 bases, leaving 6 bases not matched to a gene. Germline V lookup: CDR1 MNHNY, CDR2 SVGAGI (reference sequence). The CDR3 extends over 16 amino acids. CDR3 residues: CASSYYGRGPNQPQHF. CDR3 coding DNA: TGTGCCAGCAGTTACTACGGCAGGGGGCCAAATCAGCCCCAGCATTTT.

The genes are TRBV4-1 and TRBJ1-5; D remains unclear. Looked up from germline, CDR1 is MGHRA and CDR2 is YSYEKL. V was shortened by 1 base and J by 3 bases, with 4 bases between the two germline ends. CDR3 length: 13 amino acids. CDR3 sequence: CASSQAINQPQHF. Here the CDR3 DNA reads TGCGCCAGCAGCCAAGCAATCAATCAGCCCCAGCATTTT.